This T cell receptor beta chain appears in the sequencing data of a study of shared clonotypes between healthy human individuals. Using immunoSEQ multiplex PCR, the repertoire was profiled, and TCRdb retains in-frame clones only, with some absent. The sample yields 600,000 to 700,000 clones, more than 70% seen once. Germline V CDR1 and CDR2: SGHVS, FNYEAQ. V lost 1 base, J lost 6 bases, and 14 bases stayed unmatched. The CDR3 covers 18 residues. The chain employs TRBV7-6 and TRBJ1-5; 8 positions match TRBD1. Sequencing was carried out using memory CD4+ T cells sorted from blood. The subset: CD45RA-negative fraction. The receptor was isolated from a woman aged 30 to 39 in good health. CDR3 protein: CASSLGGGGQGERQPQHF. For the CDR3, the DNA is TGTGCCAGCAGCTTAGGTGGGGGTGGACAGGGCGAGCGTCAGCCCCAGCATTTT.